The rows below give T cell receptor beta chains drawn from one sample of a study of blood T cells in healthy people across ages. One entry per CDR3 protein results from TCRdb running MiXCR on the 5' RACE reads. The sample yields some 1.8 million distinct CDR3 sequences, about 39% seen once. Sequenced: blood. These receptors all stem from a human donor in good health. Each CDR3 is given with its conserved first and last residue. Each record gives: J gene, clone size, D gene, V gene, CDR3 DNA, CDR3 protein. D genes are given only for firm matches. Clone size is shown for a subset of rows, as once, few, many or a class of expanded clone.

j_gene: TRBJ2-4
abundance: -
d_gene: -
v_gene: TRBV3-1
CDR3nt: TGTGCCAGCAGCCAACTCCCCTATGCAGAAGGTGAAAACATTCAGTACTTC
CDR3aa: CASSQLPYAEGENIQYF

j_gene: TRBJ1-1
abundance: few
d_gene: -
v_gene: TRBV7-2
CDR3nt: TGTGCCAGCAGCTTAGCGATAACTTCGGGTGGCACTGAAGCTTTCTTT
CDR3aa: CASSLAITSGGTEAFF

j_gene: TRBJ2-5
abundance: few
d_gene: -
v_gene: TRBV20-1
CDR3nt: TGCAGTGCTAGAGAGGGTCCCTTCGAGGGGGAAGAGACCCAGTACTTC
CDR3aa: CSAREGPFEGEETQYF

j_gene: TRBJ1-2
abundance: -
d_gene: -
v_gene: TRBV7-2
CDR3nt: TGTGCCAGCAGCACGGACAGTTTTGGCTACACCTTC
CDR3aa: CASSTDSFGYTF

j_gene: TRBJ2-5
abundance: -
d_gene: TRBD1
v_gene: TRBV5-1
CDR3nt: TGCGCCAGCAGCCCCCGGGACAGGGAAGCCCAGTACTTC
CDR3aa: CASSPRDREAQYF

j_gene: TRBJ2-3
abundance: -
d_gene: -
v_gene: TRBV11-2
CDR3nt: TGTGCCTGCAGCTTAGGAGACAGGAGGTTCCGTGATACGCAGTATTTT
CDR3aa: CACSLGDRRFRDTQYF

j_gene: TRBJ1-2
abundance: few
d_gene: -
v_gene: TRBV28
CDR3nt: TGTGCCGGCAAGCAGGGCCTGGATGGCTACACCTTC
CDR3aa: CAGKQGLDGYTF

j_gene: TRBJ2-1
abundance: few
d_gene: -
v_gene: TRBV4-1
CDR3nt: TGCGCCAGCAGCCAAGCGGGTCCGGATCAGGAGCAGTTCTTC
CDR3aa: CASSQAGPDQEQFF

j_gene: TRBJ2-1
abundance: -
d_gene: TRBD1
v_gene: TRBV2
CDR3nt: TGTGCCAGCAGTCCCTGGACAGGGGGAGGTGAGCAGTTCTTC
CDR3aa: CASSPWTGGGEQFF

j_gene: TRBJ1-4
abundance: few
d_gene: -
v_gene: TRBV2
CDR3nt: TGTGCCAGCAGCGGGCAGGGTTTTGCAACTAATGAAAAACTGTTTTTT
CDR3aa: CASSGQGFATNEKLFF

j_gene: TRBJ1-2
abundance: -
d_gene: -
v_gene: TRBV20-1
CDR3nt: TGCAGTGCTAGAGACCCAAATCGGTTTAACTATGGCTACACCTTC
CDR3aa: CSARDPNRFNYGYTF

j_gene: TRBJ2-1
abundance: -
d_gene: TRBD2
v_gene: TRBV5-1
CDR3nt: TGCGCCAGCACTTCCCGGGGGGGGGTCTACAATGAGCAGTTCTTC
CDR3aa: CASTSRGGVYNEQFF

j_gene: TRBJ2-7
abundance: -
d_gene: TRBD1
v_gene: TRBV4-3
CDR3nt: TGCGCCAGCAGCCAACCCGAGGACAGGGGGAGGTTCTACGAGCAGTACTTC
CDR3aa: CASSQPEDRGRFYEQYF

j_gene: TRBJ2-1
abundance: -
d_gene: -
v_gene: TRBV29-1
CDR3nt: TGCAGCGTTGAGCTTAAGTCAGGGTACAATGAGCAGTTCTTC
CDR3aa: CSVELKSGYNEQFF

j_gene: TRBJ2-5
abundance: -
d_gene: TRBD2
v_gene: TRBV7-3
CDR3nt: TGTGCCAGCAGCACCGGACTAGAAGGAGAGACCCAGTACTTC
CDR3aa: CASSTGLEGETQYF

j_gene: TRBJ2-7
abundance: many
d_gene: -
v_gene: TRBV11-2
CDR3nt: TGTGCCAGCAGCTTAAGGGGGACTTCCTACGAGCAGTACTTC
CDR3aa: CASSLRGTSYEQYF

j_gene: TRBJ2-3
abundance: few
d_gene: -
v_gene: TRBV7-3
CDR3nt: TGTGCCAGCAGCCTCGGAGCCGGGAATACGCAGTATTTT
CDR3aa: CASSLGAGNTQYF

j_gene: TRBJ2-1
abundance: -
d_gene: -
v_gene: TRBV7-9
CDR3nt: TGTGCCGGCAGCTTATCCTCTTATGAGCAGTTCTTC
CDR3aa: CAGSLSSYEQFF

j_gene: TRBJ2-5
abundance: -
d_gene: TRBD2
v_gene: TRBV12-3/TRBV12-4
CDR3nt: TGTGCCGGCAGATTACTAGCGGGGGGAAAAGAGACCCAGTACTTC
CDR3aa: CAGRLLAGGKETQYF

j_gene: TRBJ2-5
abundance: -
d_gene: TRBD2
v_gene: TRBV5-1
CDR3nt: TGCGCCAGAAGCTTGGATGGTCGGACTAGCGGGAGAGAGACCCAGTACTTC
CDR3aa: CARSLDGRTSGRETQYF

j_gene: TRBJ2-5
abundance: -
d_gene: -
v_gene: TRBV6-2/TRBV6-3
CDR3nt: TGTGCCAGCAGAGAAGATTACCAAGAGACCCAGTACTTC
CDR3aa: CASREDYQETQYF

j_gene: TRBJ2-3
abundance: -
d_gene: -
v_gene: TRBV28
CDR3nt: TGTGCCAGCAGTTTGTTCGGGGAGGCAAGCACAGATACGCAGTATTTT
CDR3aa: CASSLFGEASTDTQYF

j_gene: TRBJ1-1
abundance: -
d_gene: -
v_gene: TRBV6-6
CDR3nt: TGTGCCAGCAGTTACCGGGGGGCCTTACCTGAAGCTTTCTTT
CDR3aa: CASSYRGALPEAFF

j_gene: TRBJ2-1
abundance: few
d_gene: TRBD2
v_gene: TRBV6-4
CDR3nt: TGTGCCAGCTCCGCTAGCGGGGGGCGGTACAATGAGCAGTTCTTC
CDR3aa: CASSASGGRYNEQFF

j_gene: TRBJ1-5
abundance: -
d_gene: TRBD1
v_gene: TRBV20-1
CDR3nt: TGCAGTGCTAGACAGGACAGGGTTTCTCAGCCCCAGCATTTT
CDR3aa: CSARQDRVSQPQHF

j_gene: TRBJ2-1
abundance: few
d_gene: TRBD2
v_gene: TRBV7-9
CDR3nt: TGTGCCAGCAGCTTAGAGGCAACTAGCGGGGAACCTTACAATGAGCAGTTCTTC
CDR3aa: CASSLEATSGEPYNEQFF

j_gene: TRBJ1-1
abundance: -
d_gene: -
v_gene: TRBV15
CDR3nt: TGTGCCACCAGCAGAGTGGCAGGCTTGAACACTGAAGCTTTCTTT
CDR3aa: CATSRVAGLNTEAFF

j_gene: TRBJ1-1
abundance: -
d_gene: -
v_gene: TRBV7-2
CDR3nt: TGTGCCAGCAGCCCAGGGGCAGGGATCACTGAAGCTTTCTTT
CDR3aa: CASSPGAGITEAFF

j_gene: TRBJ1-5
abundance: -
d_gene: TRBD1
v_gene: TRBV12-3/TRBV12-4
CDR3nt: TGTACCAGCAGTTACAGGGGTTATAGCAATCAGCCCCAGCATTTT
CDR3aa: CTSSYRGYSNQPQHF

j_gene: TRBJ1-6
abundance: -
d_gene: -
v_gene: TRBV12-3/TRBV12-4
CDR3nt: TGTGCCAGCAGAAGACAGAGGAGCTCCTATAATTCACCCCTCCACTTT
CDR3aa: CASRRQRSSYNSPLHF

j_gene: TRBJ2-1
abundance: many
d_gene: TRBD2
v_gene: TRBV6-2/TRBV6-3
CDR3nt: TGTGCCAGCAGTCCTTCGCTGACTAGCGGGGGTTTCTACAATGAGCAGTTCTTC
CDR3aa: CASSPSLTSGGFYNEQFF

j_gene: TRBJ2-5
abundance: -
d_gene: TRBD1
v_gene: TRBV13
CDR3nt: TGTGCCAGCAGCCCGTCTTTTGCGGACAGGGGCCAAGAGACCCAGTACTTC
CDR3aa: CASSPSFADRGQETQYF

j_gene: TRBJ1-1
abundance: -
d_gene: -
v_gene: TRBV20-1
CDR3nt: TGCAGTGCTATACTGAACACTGAAGCTTTCTTT
CDR3aa: CSAILNTEAFF

j_gene: TRBJ2-1
abundance: -
d_gene: TRBD2
v_gene: TRBV10-3
CDR3nt: TGTGCCATCAGTGAAACTAGCGGGGGCAATGAGCAGTTCTTC
CDR3aa: CAISETSGGNEQFF

j_gene: TRBJ2-1
abundance: -
d_gene: TRBD1
v_gene: TRBV27
CDR3nt: TGTGCCAGCAGTTTATACGTAACAGGGGCTTGGGACAATGAGCAGTTCTTC
CDR3aa: CASSLYVTGAWDNEQFF

j_gene: TRBJ1-5
abundance: -
d_gene: -
v_gene: TRBV28
CDR3nt: TGTGCCAGCATCTATGCGGGGGGCAATCAGCCCCAGCATTTT
CDR3aa: CASIYAGGNQPQHF

j_gene: TRBJ2-2
abundance: few
d_gene: -
v_gene: TRBV2
CDR3nt: TGTGCCAGCACCTTATACAGGGCGAACACCGGGGAGCTGTTTTTT
CDR3aa: CASTLYRANTGELFF

j_gene: TRBJ2-7
abundance: -
d_gene: -
v_gene: TRBV4-2
CDR3nt: TGTGCCAGCAGCCCAGGGCGGGTGAGCTCCTACGAGCAGTACTTC
CDR3aa: CASSPGRVSSYEQYF

j_gene: TRBJ2-6
abundance: few
d_gene: -
v_gene: TRBV12-3/TRBV12-4
CDR3nt: TGTGCCAGCAGTTTAAACGCAGGGGCTGGGGCCAACGTCCTGACTTTC
CDR3aa: CASSLNAGAGANVLTF

j_gene: TRBJ2-1
abundance: few
d_gene: TRBD1
v_gene: TRBV5-1
CDR3nt: TGCGCCAGCCATATTGCGGACAGGGGCCCCTACAATGAGCAGTTCTTC
CDR3aa: CASHIADRGPYNEQFF

j_gene: TRBJ2-1
abundance: many
d_gene: -
v_gene: TRBV6-4
CDR3nt: TGTGCCAGCAGTTCCGGGGCAGAGGGGATTAACAATGAGCAGTTCTTC
CDR3aa: CASSSGAEGINNEQFF

j_gene: TRBJ2-5
abundance: -
d_gene: -
v_gene: TRBV7-2
CDR3nt: TGTGCCAGCAGCCTCTCCTGGCTCCAAGAGACCCAGTACTTC
CDR3aa: CASSLSWLQETQYF

j_gene: TRBJ2-4
abundance: -
d_gene: -
v_gene: TRBV6-2/TRBV6-3
CDR3nt: TGTGCCAGCAGCCTCAACCGCGGAGTGGCTGCGGCCAAAAACATTCAGTACTTC
CDR3aa: CASSLNRGVAAAKNIQYF

j_gene: TRBJ2-1
abundance: -
d_gene: TRBD1
v_gene: TRBV19
CDR3nt: TGTGCCAGTAGTAAGGACAGGGCGTTAGGCAATGAGCAGTTCTTC
CDR3aa: CASSKDRALGNEQFF

j_gene: TRBJ1-2
abundance: -
d_gene: TRBD1
v_gene: TRBV4-3
CDR3nt: TGCGCCAGCAGCCGAGTGGACAGGGGAGTCGATGGCTACACCTTC
CDR3aa: CASSRVDRGVDGYTF

j_gene: TRBJ2-2
abundance: -
d_gene: -
v_gene: TRBV20-1
CDR3nt: TGCAGTGCTACGGGACAGAACACCGGGGAGCTGTTTTTT
CDR3aa: CSATGQNTGELFF

j_gene: TRBJ1-5
abundance: -
d_gene: -
v_gene: TRBV20-1
CDR3nt: TGCAGTGCTAGACCCTGGGGGGGGGAGGATCAGCCCCAGCATTTT
CDR3aa: CSARPWGGEDQPQHF

j_gene: TRBJ1-2
abundance: -
d_gene: TRBD1
v_gene: TRBV6-5
CDR3nt: TGTGCCAGCAGTTACTTGGGGGACAGGGGGCAGTCAGTAAGTGGCTACACCTTC
CDR3aa: CASSYLGDRGQSVSGYTF